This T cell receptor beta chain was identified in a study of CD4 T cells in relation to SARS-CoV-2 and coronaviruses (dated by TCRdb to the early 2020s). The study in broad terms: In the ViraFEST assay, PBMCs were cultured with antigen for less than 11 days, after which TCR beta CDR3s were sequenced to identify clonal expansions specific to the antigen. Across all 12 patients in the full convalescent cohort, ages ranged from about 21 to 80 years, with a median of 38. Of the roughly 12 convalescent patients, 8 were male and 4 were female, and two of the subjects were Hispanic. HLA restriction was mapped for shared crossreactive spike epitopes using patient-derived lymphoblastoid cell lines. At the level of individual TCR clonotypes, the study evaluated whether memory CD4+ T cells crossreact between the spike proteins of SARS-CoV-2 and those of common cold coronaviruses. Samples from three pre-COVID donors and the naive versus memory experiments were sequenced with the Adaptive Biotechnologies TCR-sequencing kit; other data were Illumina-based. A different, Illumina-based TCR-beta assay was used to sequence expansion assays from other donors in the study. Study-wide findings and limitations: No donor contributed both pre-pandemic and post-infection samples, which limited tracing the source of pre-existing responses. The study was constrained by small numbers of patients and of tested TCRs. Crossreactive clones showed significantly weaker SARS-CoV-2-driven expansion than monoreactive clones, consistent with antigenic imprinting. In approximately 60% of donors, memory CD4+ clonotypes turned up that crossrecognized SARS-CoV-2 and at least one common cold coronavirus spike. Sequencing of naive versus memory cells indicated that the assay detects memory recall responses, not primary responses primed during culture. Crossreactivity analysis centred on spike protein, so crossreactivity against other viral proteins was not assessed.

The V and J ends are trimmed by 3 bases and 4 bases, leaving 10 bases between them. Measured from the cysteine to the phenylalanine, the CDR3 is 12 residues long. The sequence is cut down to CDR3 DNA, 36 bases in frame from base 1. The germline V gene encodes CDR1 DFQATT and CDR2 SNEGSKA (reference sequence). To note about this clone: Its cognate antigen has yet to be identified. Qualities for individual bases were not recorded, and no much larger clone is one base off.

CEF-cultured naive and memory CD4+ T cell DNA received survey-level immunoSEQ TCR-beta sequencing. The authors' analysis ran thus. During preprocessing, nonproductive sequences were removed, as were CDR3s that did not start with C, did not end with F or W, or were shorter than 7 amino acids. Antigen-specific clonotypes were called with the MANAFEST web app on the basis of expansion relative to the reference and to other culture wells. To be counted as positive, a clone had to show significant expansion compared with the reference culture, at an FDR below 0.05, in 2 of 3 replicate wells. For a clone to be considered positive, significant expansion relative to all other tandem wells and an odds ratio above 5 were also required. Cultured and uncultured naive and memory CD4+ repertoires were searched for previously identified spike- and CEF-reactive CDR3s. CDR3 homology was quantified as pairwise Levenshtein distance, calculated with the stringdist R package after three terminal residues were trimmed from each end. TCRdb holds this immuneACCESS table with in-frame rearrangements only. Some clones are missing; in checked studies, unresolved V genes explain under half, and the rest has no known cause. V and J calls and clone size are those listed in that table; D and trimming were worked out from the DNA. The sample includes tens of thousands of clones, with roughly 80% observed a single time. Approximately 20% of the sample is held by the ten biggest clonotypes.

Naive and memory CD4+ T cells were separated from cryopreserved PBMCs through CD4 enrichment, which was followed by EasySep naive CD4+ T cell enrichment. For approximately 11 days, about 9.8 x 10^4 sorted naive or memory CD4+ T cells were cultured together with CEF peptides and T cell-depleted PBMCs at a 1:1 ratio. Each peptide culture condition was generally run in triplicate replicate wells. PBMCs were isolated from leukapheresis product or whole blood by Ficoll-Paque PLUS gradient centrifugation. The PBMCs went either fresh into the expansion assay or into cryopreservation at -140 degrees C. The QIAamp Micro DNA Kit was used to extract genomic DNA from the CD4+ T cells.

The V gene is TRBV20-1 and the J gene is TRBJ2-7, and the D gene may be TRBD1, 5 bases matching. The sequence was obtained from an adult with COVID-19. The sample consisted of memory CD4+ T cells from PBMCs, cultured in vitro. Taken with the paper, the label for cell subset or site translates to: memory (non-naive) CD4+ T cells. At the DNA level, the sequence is TGCAGTGCTAGTCAGGGAACATACGAGCAGTACTTC. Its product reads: CSASQGTYEQYF.